Shown below are 28 T cell receptor beta chains from a single sample sequenced in a study of cytomegalovirus exposure and HLA in healthy donors. This PCR relied on a set of 60 Vbeta primers and 13 Jbeta primers. The assay was immunoSEQ multiplex PCR, and TCRdb's table has in-frame clones only and misses some. Of 85,000 to 100,000 clones listed, roughly four fifths are singletons. Sequenced material: PBMCs. The origin of the receptors is a woman younger than 30 in good health and CMV-seropositive.

The chain links TRBV4-1 to TRBJ2-3; D is perhaps TRBD2 (5 bases). V was trimmed by 1 base and J by 2 bases, leaving 16 bases between them. Germline-derived CDR1 and CDR2 are MGHRA and YSYEKL. CDR3 length: 17 amino acids. DNA of the CDR3: TGCGCCAGCAGCCAAGGCCGCGGGTATCTTGACACAGATACGCAGTATTTT. This sequence encodes CASSQGRGYLDTDTQYF.

The chain has TRBV2 and TRBJ1-4; no definite D call. CDR1 and CDR2 from the germline V gene are SNHLY and FYNNEI. The V end was cut by 4 bases, the J end by 5 bases, with 14 bases between. The CDR3 covers 15 residues. The CDR3 nucleotides read TGTGCCAGCAGTGTTTCGAGGGCCTTGAATGAAAAACTGTTTTTT. It yields the protein CASSVSRALNEKLFF. Full variable domain (remainder filled in from reference TRBV2 and TRBJ1-4): EPEVTQTPSHQVTQMGQEVILRCVPISNHLYFYWYRQILGQKVEFLVSFYNNEISEKSEIFDDQFSVERPDGSNFTLKIRSTKLEDSAMYFCASSVSRALNEKLFFGSGTQLSVL.

The chain couples TRBV6-5 to TRBJ2-1, with 8 bases lining up with TRBD1. CDR1 and CDR2 (germline): MNHEY, SVGAGI. CDR3 size: 15 residues. After removal of 2 bases from V and 6 bases from J, the junction contained 6 bases not matched to a gene. As DNA, the CDR3 is TGTGCCAGCAGTTACCCGACAGGGGCCAGCAATGAGCAGTTCTTC. As protein: CASSYPTGASNEQFF.

CDR3 coding DNA: TGTGCCAGCAGTGAACAGGGGGCGAACACTGAAGCTTTCTTT. Protein: CASSEQGANTEAFF. V and J are TRBV6-1 and TRBJ1-1; 8 bases are a match to TRBD1. Trimming at V came to 2 bases and at J to 1 base, leaving 0 bases not matched to a gene. Germline-derived CDR1 and CDR2 are MNHNS and SASEGT. The CDR3 is 14 residues long.

The chain links TRBV27 to TRBJ1-2; D unclear. The CDR3 covers 13 residues. V was shortened by 3 bases and J by 7 bases, with 12 bases between the two germline ends. The V gene's germline CDR1 is MNHEY and CDR2 SMNVEV (reference sequence). The CDR3 region is CASSFGPYSGYTF. The CDR3 region has the DNA TGTGCCAGCAGTTTTGGCCCGTATTCTGGCTACACCTTC.

The chain uses TRBV2 and TRBJ2-1, with no clear D. V lost 3 bases, J lost 7 bases, and 13 bases lay in between. Germline V lookup: CDR1 SNHLY, CDR2 FYNNEI. The CDR3 spans 14 residues. The CDR3 is CASSDVASWNEQFF. The CDR3 nucleotides are TGTGCCAGCAGTGACGTGGCTTCGTGGAATGAGCAGTTCTTC.

The V call is TRBV7-6, the J call TRBJ2-5; tentative D call: TRBD1 (6 bases). CDR1 and CDR2 from the germline V gene are SGHVS and FNYEAQ. This CDR3 spans 15 amino acids. The V end lost 0 bases, the J end lost 5 bases, and 13 bases lay between the germline ends. The CDR3 nucleotides read TGTGCCAGCAGCTTAGCAACAGGGAATAGCGAGACCCAGTACTTC. Translating it yields CASSLATGNSETQYF.

DNA of the CDR3: TGCGCCAGCAGCCAAATAACCGGGACAGGGAGATACGAGCAGTACTTC. It codes for CASSQITGTGRYEQYF. The genes are TRBV4-1 and TRBJ2-7, with 9 bases fitting TRBD1. V lost 2 bases and J lost 4; bases outside the gene matches: 9. The CDR3 spans 16 residues. Looked up from germline, CDR1 is MGHRA and CDR2 is YSYEKL.

The CDR3 reads CASSPKGGQYF. CDR3 coding DNA: TGTGCCAGCAGTCCCAAAGGGGGGCAGTACTTC. The V call is TRBV7-4, the J call TRBJ2-7, with D possibly TRBD1 on 6 matching bases. There are 11 residues in the CDR3. Germline lookup yields CDR1 SGHVT and CDR2 SQSDAQ. Trimming removed 6 bases at V and 9 bases at J, with 12 bases between.

J is TRBJ1-4 and V is TRBV14; D gene uncertain. Per germline, CDR1 SGHDN and CDR2 FVKESK. The CDR3 spans 13 residues. Trimming cost V 0 bases and J 10 bases, with 9 bases left between them. CDR3 sequence: CASSQDSERKLFF. CDR3 coding DNA: TGTGCCAGCAGCCAAGACAGCGAACGAAAACTGTTTTTT. The full variable domain, rest sourced from reference TRBV14 and TRBJ1-4, is EAGVTQFPSHSVIEKGQTVTLRCDPISGHDNLYWYRRVMGKEIKFLLHFVKESKQDESGMPNNRFLAERTGGTYSTLKVQPAELEDSGVYFCASSQDSERKLFFGSGTQLSVL.

The chain links TRBV13 to TRBJ2-3, with TRBD2 identical over 8 bases. CDR3 length: 18 residues. Germline V CDR1 and CDR2: PRHDT, FYEKMQ (reference sequence). V lost 4 bases to trimming and J lost 3 bases; unmatched junction nucleotides: 15. The CDR3 loop reads CASSSPHGGGLETDTQYF. The DNA of the CDR3 is TGTGCCAGCAGCTCACCCCACGGGGGGGGACTAGAGACAGATACGCAGTATTTT.

The table lists this clone with a few counts. The chain uses TRBV28 and TRBJ1-5; D might be TRBD1 (6 bases). The ends were cut back, 2 bases at V and 4 bases at J, with 12 bases in the middle. Germline assignment: CDR1 MDHEN and CDR2 SYDVKM. This CDR3 comprises 15 residues. CDR3 region: CASSLLQGLNQPQHF. The CDR3 coding sequence is TGTGCCAGCAGTTTACTTCAGGGGCTAAATCAGCCCCAGCATTTT.

In its sample, this clone was seen a few times. This chain links TRBV6-1 with TRBJ2-7; D is undetermined. V gave up 1 base and J gave up 3 bases, with 13 bases separating them. CDR1 and CDR2 from the germline V gene are MNHNS and SASEGT. The CDR3 contains 15 residues. The DNA for the CDR3 is TGTGCCAGCAGTGAAGGGGTTGCGGAATACTACGAGCAGTACTTC. It is translated as CASSEGVAEYYEQYF.

This chain joins TRBV18 and TRBJ1-1; D gene unclear. CDR3 size: 14 residues. Germline-derived CDR1 and CDR2 are KGHSH and LQKENI. Between the trimmed V and J ends, which lost 8 bases and 1 base, there was a span of 14 bases. This CDR3 is CASTALPGNTEAFF. The CDR3 DNA reads as TGTGCCAGCACCGCGTTGCCGGGGAACACTGAAGCTTTCTTT.

The V gene is TRBV6-1, the J gene TRBJ1-2; 10 bases agree with TRBD1. The CDR3 runs 15 residues. V lost 2 bases to trimming and J lost 3 bases; unmatched junction nucleotides: 3. CDR1 MNHNS and CDR2 SASEGT come from the germline V gene. The CDR3 reads CASSERQGAYYGYTF. Written as DNA, the CDR3 is TGTGCCAGCAGTGAAAGACAGGGGGCCTACTATGGCTACACCTTC.

This clone came up a few times. This sequence joins TRBV6-1 and TRBJ2-7, with TRBD2 as a possible D gene (6 bases). The V end lost 7 bases, the J end lost 3 bases, and 19 bases lay between the germline ends. Germline V gives CDR1 MNHNS, CDR2 SASEGT. The CDR3 runs 15 residues. Here the CDR3 reads CASTSVAGTNYEQYF. The CDR3, as DNA: TGTGCCAGCACCTCAGTCGCGGGAACGAACTACGAGCAGTACTTC.

V gene TRBV11-2 combines with J gene TRBJ2-7; D is possibly TRBD2 (5 bases). This CDR3 spans 13 amino acids. Trimming took off 2 bases at V and 4 bases at J, with 9 bases between the two ends. Germline V gene lookup returns CDR1 SGHAT and CDR2 FQNNGV. The chain's CDR3 is CASSLHGVYEQYF. The CDR3 DNA reads as TGTGCCAGCAGCTTACACGGGGTGTACGAGCAGTACTTC.

The chain employs TRBV27 and TRBJ1-2; D may be TRBD1 (5 bases). The CDR3 runs to 13 residues. CDR1 MNHEY and CDR2 SMNVEV come from the germline V gene (reference sequence). Trimming took off 0 bases at V and 4 bases at J, with 6 bases between the two ends. The CDR3 nucleotides are TGTGCCAGCAGTTTATCAGGGGCCTATGGCTACACCTTC. Protein sequence: CASSLSGAYGYTF.

On this clone itself: A read error is likely, as this CDR3 ends without the conserved phenylalanine or tryptophan. J is TRBJ1-4 and V is TRBV30; D is unresolved. Germline V CDR1 and CDR2: GTSNPN, SVGIG (reference sequence). Trimming shortened V by 1 base and J by 0 bases, and 6 bases separated the two germline ends. This CDR3 spans 14 amino acids. CDR3 DNA sequence: TGTGCCTGGAGTGCCAGTGCAACTAATGAAAAACTGTTTCTT. It yields the protein CAWSASATNEKLFL.

V is TRBV18 and J is TRBJ1-4; the D gene is possibly TRBD1 (5 bases). Per the germline V gene, CDR1 is KGHSH and CDR2 is LQKENI. The V end was cut by 6 bases, the J end by 8 bases, with 16 bases between. CDR3 length equals 14 residues. The CDR3 DNA reads as TGTGCCAGCTCCTCCAATAGGGGTTTCGAAAAACTGTTTTTT. As protein: CASSSNRGFEKLFF.

This clone is a singleton in its sample. This chain links TRBV28 with TRBJ1-5; D remains unclear. Germline loops: CDR1 MDHEN, CDR2 SYDVKM. The V end lost 11 bases, the J end lost 2 bases, and 13 bases lay between the germline ends. The CDR3 is 13 amino acids. The CDR3 here is CAGNWARNQPQHF. The CDR3 coding sequence is TGTGCCGGCAACTGGGCACGCAATCAGCCCCAGCATTTT.

The chain recombines TRBV7-2 with TRBJ1-2; tentatively, D is TRBD1 (6 bases). CDR3 length: 15 amino acids. Germline CDR1 and CDR2: SGHTA and FQGNSA. Between the trimmed V and J ends, which lost 0 bases and 4 bases, there was a span of 12 bases. CDR3 in amino acids: CASSLALTGTYGYTF. The CDR3 DNA is TGTGCCAGCAGCTTAGCCTTAACAGGGACCTATGGCTACACCTTC.

V usage is TRBV12-1 and J usage is TRBJ1-1; the D segment call TRBD1 is taken from the table without a DNA check. TRBV12-1 is a pseudogene segment. This CDR3 comprises 15 residues. The CDR3 protein is CASSFDTRGYTEAFF. DNA for the CDR3: TGTGCCAGCAGCTTTGATACAAGGGGCTACACTGAAGCTTTCTTT.

CDR3 region: CASSPRGGRPTGELFF. The CDR3 coding sequence is TGCGCCAGCAGTCCACGTGGTGGCAGGCCCACCGGGGAGCTGTTTTTT. The V gene is TRBV23-1, the J gene TRBJ2-2; D unclear. TRBV23-1 is noted as an ORF with a role that remains uncertain. This CDR3 spans 16 amino acids. V was pared by 4 bases and J by 4 bases, with 16 bases between.

This sequence joins TRBV5-6 and TRBJ1-2; tentatively, D is TRBD1 (5 bases). V lost 2 bases and J lost 2, with 7 bases in between. CDR3 length: 13 residues. The germline V gene encodes CDR1 SGHDT and CDR2 YYEEEE. This chain's CDR3 is CASSFGGNYGYTF. The DNA for the CDR3 is TGTGCCAGCAGCTTCGGGGGAAACTATGGCTACACCTTC.

This sequence joins TRBV6-1 and TRBJ2-7, with TRBD2 matching 8 bases. The germline CDR1 and CDR2 sequences are MNHNS and SASEGT. This CDR3 region has 15 residues. V gave up 5 bases and J gave up 0 bases; unmatched junction bases: 6. CDR3 DNA sequence: TGTGCCAGCAGTCAGCGGGAGAGTAGCTCCTACGAGCAGTACTTC. Protein product: CASSQRESSSYEQYF.

The rearrangement joins TRBV27 to TRBJ1-3; 7 bases are shared with TRBD1. In germline, CDR1 is MNHEY, CDR2 SMNVEV (reference sequence). V trimming: 5 bases; J trimming: 4 bases; junction bases outside the gene matches: 5. The length of the CDR3 is 14 residues. CDR3 bases: TGTGCCAGCAGTAGTGGGACAGACGGAAACACCATATATTTT. This codes for CASSSGTDGNTIYF.

The chain carries TRBV15 and TRBJ2-7, with D uncertain. Trimming stripped 9 bases from V and 2 bases from J, with 17 bases between. The CDR3 runs 14 residues. Germline CDR1 reads LNHNV; CDR2 reads YYDKDF (reference sequence). CDR3 in amino acids: CATTDPGSPYEQYF. Here the CDR3 DNA reads TGTGCCACTACCGATCCGGGTTCCCCCTACGAGCAGTACTTC. Filled out from reference TRBV15 and TRBJ2-7, the complete variable domain reads DAMVIQNPRYQVTQFGKPVTLSCSQTLNHNVMYWYQQKSSQAPKLLFHYYDKDFNNEADTPDNFQSRRPNTSFCFLDIRSPGLGDTAMYLCATTDPGSPYEQYFGPGTRLTVT.